These 8 T cell receptor beta chains were sequenced from one sample in a study of blood T cell repertoires in COVID-19. The data were produced by immunoSEQ multiplex PCR, yet TCRdb's version contains in-frame clones alone and is incomplete. Here the sample spans 230,000 or so clones, approximately 80% being singletons. The sequencing input was peripheral blood. These receptors all stem from a young man with active or convalescent COVID-19.

The chain couples TRBV5-1 to TRBJ2-3; 7 bases fit TRBD1. With 7 bases clipped from V and 4 bases from J, the junction kept 6 bases outside the gene matches. CDR1 is SGHRS and CDR2 is YFSETQ in the germline V gene. The CDR3 has 13 amino acids. CDR3 region: CASAGTAPDTQYF. The CDR3 DNA reads TGCGCCAGCGCCGGGACAGCCCCAGATACGCAGTATTTT.

V is TRBV7-2 and J is TRBJ2-5; 10 nucleotides match TRBD2. The CDR3 is made up of 19 amino acids. Per germline, CDR1 SGHTA and CDR2 FQGNSA. The junction had 19 bases not matched to a gene; V was cut back by 5 bases and J by 4 bases. Here the CDR3 reads CASSPRRSGRGGERETQYF. In nucleotides, the CDR3 is TGTGCCAGCAGCCCCCGCCGGAGCGGGAGGGGGGGCGAACGAGAGACCCAGTACTTC.

On this clone itself: A read error may produce the germline difference seen at one junction end. The CDR3 DNA reads as TGTGCCAGCAGCCCACGAGCGGGAGGGTCTGAGGCCAACGTCCTGACTTTC. Residues: CASSPRAGGSEANVLTF. The chain has TRBV7-9 and TRBJ2-6, with 10 bases that match TRBD2. Germline CDR1 SEHNR, CDR2 FQNEAQ (reference sequence). This CDR3 has 17 residues.

This clone was observed a handful of times. The gene calls are TRBV5-6 and TRBJ2-7; tentatively, D is TRBD2 (6 bases). The CDR3 runs to 19 residues. Trimming removed 4 bases at V and 6 bases at J, with 32 bases between. CDR1 SGHDT and CDR2 YYEEEE come from the germline V gene. The CDR3: CASSPAGGTPSRFLPEQYF. The CDR3 DNA reads as TGTGCCAGCAGCCCTGCCGGAGGGACCCCCTCCCGATTCCTCCCCGAGCAGTACTTC. Looking up the rest from reference TRBV5-6 and TRBJ2-7 gives the full variable domain: DAGVTQSPTHLIKTRGQQVTLRCSPKSGHDTVSWYQQALGQGPQFIFQYYEEEERQRGNFPDRFSGHQFPNYSSELNVNALLLGDSALYLCASSPAGGTPSRFLPEQYFGPGTRLTVT.

As for this clone: Different DNA sequences within this sample yield the same CDR3. The rearrangement links TRBV12-3 or TRBV12-4 to TRBJ2-7, with 7 bases fitting TRBD2. The CDR3 loop spans 13 amino acids. Trimming took 3 bases from V and 3 from J; bases not matched to a gene: 2. For the CDR3, the DNA is TGTGCCAGCAGTTTGTCTAGCGGCTACGAGCAGTACTTC. Encoded protein: CASSLSSGYEQYF.

This rearrangement joins TRBV25-1 to TRBJ2-3, with D possibly matching TRBD2 (5 bases). V was cut by 2 bases and J by 1 base, with 10 bases left in between. In germline, CDR1 is MGHDK, CDR2 SYGVNS. This CDR3 comprises 15 residues. Here the CDR3 DNA reads TGTGCCAGCAGTGAAGAGGGAATCGGCACAGATACGCAGTATTTT. It encodes CASSEEGIGTDTQYF.

V and J are TRBV4-1 and TRBJ1-2, with D perhaps TRBD1 (6 bases). The V gene's germline CDR1 is MGHRA and CDR2 YSYEKL. There are 14 residues in the CDR3. V was shortened by 4 bases and J by 7 bases, with 16 bases between the two germline ends. The CDR3 DNA reads TGCGCCAGCAGCCTCAAACAGGGAACGGGTGGCTACACCTTC. Translated: CASSLKQGTGGYTF.

The count of this clone is one. The chain is built from TRBV6-5 and TRBJ2-7; TRBD1 is a possible D gene (5 bases). The CDR3 is made up of 12 amino acids. Trimming took off 5 bases at V and 2 bases at J, with 7 bases between the two ends. The V gene's germline CDR1 is MNHEY and CDR2 SVGAGI. The CDR3 DNA reads TGTGCCAGCAGTCAGGGTACCTACGAGCAGTACTTC. Translation gives CASSQGTYEQYF.